This entry is about one T cell receptor beta chain. This clone's antigen is unknown. The sample holds no much larger clone one base away, and base qualities are not on file. Other DNA sequences of this sample code for an identical CDR3. Based on the germline V gene, the CDR1 and CDR2 sequences are SGHRS and YFSETQ. V gives up 1 base and J gives up 1 base, and the segment between their germline ends measures 9 bases. The CDR3 contains 14 residues, cysteine and phenylalanine counted. Only CDR3 DNA remains: 42 bases, in frame from the first base. Using the deep immunoSEQ assay, TCR CDR3 regions were amplified from genomic DNA by multiplex PCR. Genomic DNA extracted from each cell subset was distributed evenly over all wells of several immunoSEQ 96-well plates, and each plate served as one replicate. For sorted subsets, each replicate PCR was loaded with about 0.2 ug genomic DNA, equivalent to 30,000 or so T cell genomes. Purified libraries were quantified with a Qubit 3.0 fluorometer, sized on a Bioanalyzer 2100, and re-quantified with the KAPA Library Quantification kit. A separate single-read 150-cycle Illumina NextSeq 550 flow cell was used to sequence each immunoSEQ 96-well plate. The original pipeline was this. Because the immunoSEQ output held only junctional sequences and lacked quality scores, the filtering could not match the filtering applied to full-length reads. Sequences were annotated with PyIR, a Python wrapper for IgBLAST v1.9, using IMGT germline references to assign V/J genes and CDR3. Reads with weak V/J assignments (E-value above 1e-6), missing CDR3, stop codons, out-of-frame junctions, or ambiguous translated residues were removed. V3J clonotypes were defined as sequences sharing an identical inferred V gene, J gene, and CDR3 amino acid sequence. The percentage overlap between two repertoires was calculated by dividing the number of shared unique clonotypes by the size of the smaller repertoire. Richness of each repertoire was evaluated using RTK rarefaction, the Chao1 estimator, and Recon v2.1 estimates of unobserved clonotypes. Generation probabilities were computed with OLGA for all TCRbeta clonotypes obtained by the gDNA method from a handful of donors. Entries here come from immuneACCESS through TCRdb and include only in-frame sequences with V and J called. Some clones fail to appear in such tables; in the studies checked, an unresolved V gene covers under half of the shortfall, and the cause of the remainder is unknown. V and J calls and clone size are copied from that table; D and trimming were computed from the DNA. The sample includes 2 million to 2.5 million clones, with under 95% observed a single time. Together, the top ten hold 0.37% of the sample.

These data belong to a study of shared clonotypes between healthy human individuals (TCRdb year 2020). Describing the broader study: Three men and two women, aged 18 to 49 years, made up the cohort. For each donor, CD4 naive and CD4 memory were each given three plates, CD8 naive was given two plates, and CD8 memory was given one plate. Blood TCR repertoires of five healthy adults were deeply sequenced to estimate repertoire size and the extent of clonotype sharing between individuals. To increase sequencing depth and limit assay-specific biases, different laboratories used diverse techniques to prepare libraries and sequence TCR repertoires. Per donor, leukapheresis produced somewhere between about 0.9 and 10 billion PBMCs. Points the paper makes about the study in general: Based on pairwise subsampling, the degree of clonotype sharing among donors was expected to be affected by sequencing depth. Because the study included only a small number of donors, the genetic and exposure-history diversity represented was limited. Incomplete sequencing was indicated by rarefaction of sorted-subset datasets, despite the large sequencing depth. Across a few donors, about 5% of naive CD4, roughly 3.5% of naive CD8, approximately 2.5% of memory CD4, and 0.4% of memory CD8 clonotypes were shared. Estimated clonotype richness was generally larger for naive than for memory subsets. Compared with non-shared clonotypes, the clonotypes found in all four sorted-subset donors had higher generation probabilities. Sampling was limited to blood, and TCR repertoires in tissue likely differ from TCR repertoires in blood.

Donors were healthy HIV-negative adults with no recently reported acute infections or vaccinations. Only Caucasian adults living in Nashville, Tennessee, USA were represented among the donors. CD4+ T cells were enriched through magnetic negative selection, after which naive cells were positively selected on CD45RA and the remaining negative fraction served as the memory subset. After blood collection by leukapheresis, PBMCs were isolated using Ficoll-Histopaque density gradient centrifugation and then cryopreserved in the vapor phase of liquid nitrogen. Analytical flow cytometry was used to check the purity and quantity of each magnetically sorted T cell population. Each sorted fraction had its genomic DNA isolated and then quantified by UV absorbance on a Nanodrop 2000c.

Sample: naive CD4+ T cells from PBMCs. Per the publication, the cell subset or site label means: CD45RA+ positively selected. Here the chain combines TRBV5-1 and TRBJ2-7; the D gene is unclear. The clonotype originates from a man between 18 and 29 years old in good health. Some clones in this sample may be carry-over from other donors' samples. Here is the DNA: TGCGCCAGCAGCTTGATCGGGCGGTCCTACGAGCAGTACTTC. Its translation is CASSLIGRSYEQYF. Reference TRBV5-1 and TRBJ2-7 proteins supply the regions before and after the CDR3; the full variable domain is: KAGVTQTPRYLIKTRGQQVTLSCSPISGHRSVSWYQQTPGQGLQFLFEYFSETQRNKGNFPGRFSGRQFSNSRSEMNVSTLELGDSALYLCASSLIGRSYEQYFGPGTRLTVT.